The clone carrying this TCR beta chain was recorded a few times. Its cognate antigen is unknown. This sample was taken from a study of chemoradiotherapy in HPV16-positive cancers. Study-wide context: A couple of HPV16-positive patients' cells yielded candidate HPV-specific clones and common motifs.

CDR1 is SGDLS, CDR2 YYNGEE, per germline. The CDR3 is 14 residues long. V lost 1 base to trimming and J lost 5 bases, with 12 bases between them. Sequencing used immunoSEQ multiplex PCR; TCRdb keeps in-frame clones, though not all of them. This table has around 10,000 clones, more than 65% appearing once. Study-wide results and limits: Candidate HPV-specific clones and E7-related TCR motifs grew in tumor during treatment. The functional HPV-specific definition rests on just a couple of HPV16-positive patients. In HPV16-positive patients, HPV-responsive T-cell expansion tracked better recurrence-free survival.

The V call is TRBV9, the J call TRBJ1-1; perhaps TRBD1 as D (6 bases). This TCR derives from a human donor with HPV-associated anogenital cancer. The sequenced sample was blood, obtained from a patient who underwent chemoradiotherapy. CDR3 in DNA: TGTGCCAGCAGCGTAACAGGGCGGGGGACTGAAGCTTTCTTT. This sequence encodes CASSVTGRGTEAFF.